Sequencing of this T cell receptor (beta chain) was carried out in a study of OX40 agonist ivuxolimab in advanced cancers. Looking at the study overall: Ivuxolimab was an agonistic, fully human IgG2 monoclonal antibody directed against OX40 (CD134), a costimulatory receptor. Intravenous ivuxolimab was administered to patients every 2 weeks at six dose levels: 0.01, 0.1, 0.3, 1.5, 3 and 10 mg/kg. Of the roughly 51 patients in dose escalation, some 19 had hepatocellular carcinoma, about 15 had melanoma, 9 had renal cell carcinoma and 9 had head and neck cancer. A male proportion of 82.7% and a mean age of approximately 61 years, ranging from about 23 to 79, were recorded for the dose-escalation cohort. Patients were allowed to have had prior anti-PD-1, anti-PD-L1 or anti-CTLA-4 therapy, and 30% to 40% of the dose-escalation patients had previously received checkpoint inhibitors. Partial responses occurred in three dose-escalation patients, of whom one had hepatocellular carcinoma and two had cutaneous melanoma. Peripheral TCRbeta sequencing aimed to test whether ivuxolimab altered TCR sequence diversity and caused clonal T-cell expansion. The paper describes the monotherapy dose-escalation part (N of about 54 patients) of the phase I trial of ivuxolimab.

This clone was seen a few times. It has no known antigen specificity. No base qualities exist here, and no much larger clone lies one base off it. Patients with a history of autoimmune disease or receiving systemic immunosuppression were excluded from the trial. Peripheral blood for TCR sequencing was collected from all dose cohorts at baseline, on cycle 4 day 1, and on cycle 7 day 1. The samples were drawn from a first-in-human, open-label, multicenter phase I dose-escalation trial of ivuxolimab. Adults with locally advanced or metastatic melanoma, renal cell, hepatocellular, or head and neck squamous cell carcinoma were enrolled in the trial. CD4+ and CD8+ T cells were sorted separately from peripheral blood before TCR sequencing. Overall study results and their limits: In partial responders in the 0.1-3.0 mg/kg groups, normalized peripheral clonal expansion was found to be among the lowest, especially among CD8+ T cells. Clonal expansion of both CD4+ and CD8+ blood T cells was observed from baseline to week 6 at doses 0.1 to 3.0 mg/kg. The antigen specificity of the peripheral T cells that underwent clonal expansion was not determined. After ivuxolimab, more expanded clones were found on average in CD8+ T cells than in CD4+ T cells. Low levels of normalized T-cell clonal expansion were also seen in some nonresponding patients.

CDR1 and CDR2, looked up from the germline V gene (reference sequence), are LNHNV and YYDKDF. V and J lose 0 bases and 4 bases, and a span of 9 bases separates them. The CDR3 holds 14 amino acids from the cysteine to the phenylalanine. CDR3 DNA only is kept here, 42 bases in frame from base 1. Genomic DNA was isolated from the sorted cells so that the TCRbeta CDR3 region could be sequenced. The immunoSEQ Assay was used for sequencing of TCRbeta CDR3 regions. In its TCRdb copy, this immuneACCESS table keeps in-frame sequences only and misses some clones. Where compared with another copy, unresolved V genes explain less than half of these, and the others have no known cause. The sample table records approximately 20,000 clones; under 90% of these occur just once. Clones ranked in the top ten supply 14% of the sample.

This sequence originates from an adult with an advanced solid tumor such as melanoma, head and neck, liver or kidney cancer. The receptor chain draws on TRBV15 and TRBJ1-2, with no D gene named confidently. Specimen: CD4+ or CD8+ T cells sorted from blood, collected in a trial of the OX40 agonist ivuxolimab. The DNA sequence reads TGTGCCACCAGCAGAGATCGGTTTAGCTATGGCTACACCTTC. Its coded protein is CATSRDRFSYGYTF. With the rest looked up from the reference TRBV15 and TRBJ1-2 genes rather than sequenced, the full variable domain is DAMVIQNPRYQVTQFGKPVTLSCSQTLNHNVMYWYQQKSSQAPKLLFHYYDKDFNNEADTPDNFQSRRPNTSFCFLDIRSPGLGDTAMYLCATSRDRFSYGYTFGSGTRLTVV.